Below, 23 T cell receptor beta chains from the same sample are listed, as sequenced in a study of CD8 T cells in Susac syndrome. Random-hexamer reverse transcription was applied to about 0.5 to 1 ug RNA. Each CDR3 protein is one row after TCRdb ran MiXCR on the immunoSEQ multiplex PCR reads. The sample gives some 180,000 distinct CDR3 sequences, roughly 90% of which show up once; approximately 0.086% is in the top ten. The specimen sequenced was CD4+ T cells from PBMCs. The source of these receptors is a human donor with Susac syndrome.

This clonotype has only one observation. The gene calls are TRBV28 and TRBJ1-2, with D uncertain. CDR3 length: 12 residues. Trimming removed 2 bases at V and 5 bases at J, with 6 bases between. Looked up from germline, CDR1 is MDHEN and CDR2 is SYDVKM. The CDR3 reads CASSLQMYGYTF. Written as DNA, the CDR3 is TGTGCCAGCAGTTTACAGATGTATGGCTACACCTTC.

This rearrangement joins TRBV6-1 to TRBJ1-5; D gene unclear. The CDR3 has 14 residues. In germline, CDR1 is MNHNS, CDR2 SASEGT. The germline V and J ends were trimmed by 4 bases and 0 bases, with 7 bases remaining between them. Written as DNA, the CDR3 is TGTGCCAGCAGTGGACATTATAGCAATCAGCCCCAGCATTTT. Protein sequence: CASSGHYSNQPQHF.

A note on this clonotype: The junction departs from the called germline gene at one end, perhaps through a read error. This sequence joins TRBV20-1 and TRBJ2-4, with a tentative D call TRBD2 (6 bases). CDR3 length equals 13 residues. Germline loops: CDR1 DFQATT, CDR2 SNEGSKA (reference sequence). The CDR3 sequence: CSARGEVGGMIHF. As DNA, the CDR3 is TGCAGTGCTAGGGGGGAGGTAGGCGGGATGATTCACTTC.

The chain has TRBV5-4 and TRBJ1-6; the D gene is possibly TRBD1 (6 bases). The V end was cut by 6 bases, the J end by 4 bases, with 14 bases between. From germline, CDR1 is SGHNT and CDR2 YYREEE (reference sequence). The CDR3 loop spans 15 amino acids. The CDR3 loop reads CASTTGTEYNSPLHF. For the CDR3, the DNA is TGTGCCAGCACTACAGGGACTGAGTATAATTCACCCCTCCACTTT.

The chain combines TRBV20-1 with TRBJ2-1; D uncertain. The V end lost 2 bases, the J end lost 1 base, and 9 bases lay between the germline ends. Germline loops: CDR1 DFQATT, CDR2 SNEGSKA (reference sequence). The CDR3 totals 14 residues. The CDR3 nucleotides are TGCAGTGCTAGACGGTCTAGATCCTACAATGAGCAGTTCTTC. Protein: CSARRSRSYNEQFF.

As regards this clonotype: A read error may produce the germline difference seen at one junction end. The rearrangement links TRBV20-1 to TRBJ1-1; a weak D match, TRBD1 (5 bases). The germline gives CDR1 DFQATT, CDR2 SNEGSKA (reference sequence). The CDR3 runs to 13 residues. This CDR3 is CSARAAGNNEAFF. In DNA, the CDR3 is TGCAGTGCTAGAGCGGCAGGGAACAATGAAGCTTTCTTT.

V is TRBV24-1 and J is TRBJ2-5; TRBD1 aligns across 7 bases. The ends lost 3 bases at V and 2 bases at J; junction bases unmatched: 5. CDR3 length equals 15 residues. Germline V lookup: CDR1 KGHDR, CDR2 SFDVKD. Here the CDR3 reads CATSDGQEVQETQYF. The CDR3 DNA follows: TGTGCCACCAGTGATGGACAGGAGGTACAAGAGACCCAGTACTTC.

This chain uses TRBV5-6 with TRBJ2-7, with 11 bases fitting TRBD1. Germline CDR1 SGHDT, CDR2 YYEEEE. Losses at the gene ends were 4 bases for V and 6 bases for J; bases not matched to a gene: 3. The CDR3 extends over 13 amino acids. The CDR3 is CASSRDRGSEQYF. In DNA, the CDR3 is TGTGCCAGCAGCCGGGACAGGGGGTCCGAGCAGTACTTC. Full variable domain (remainder filled in from reference TRBV5-6 and TRBJ2-7): DAGVTQSPTHLIKTRGQQVTLRCSPKSGHDTVSWYQQALGQGPQFIFQYYEEEERQRGNFPDRFSGHQFPNYSSELNVNALLLGDSALYLCASSRDRGSEQYFGPGTRLTVT.

J is TRBJ2-5 and V is TRBV20-1; 9 bases map to TRBD2. V shed 6 bases, J shed 2 bases, and the junction held 13 bases outside the gene matches. This CDR3 comprises 16 residues. Looked up from germline, CDR1 is DFQATT and CDR2 is SNEGSKA (reference sequence). DNA of the CDR3: TGCAGTGCGCAACCCATAGCGGGGGACGAACAAGAGACCCAGTACTTC. Translation: CSAQPIAGDEQETQYF.

This clonotype occurred once. The V and J genes are TRBV29-1 and TRBJ1-4; a possible D gene is TRBD1 (5 bases). Germline CDR1 reads SQVTM; CDR2 reads ANQGSEA. V gave up 6 bases and J gave up 3 bases, with 8 bases separating them. CDR3 length: 12 amino acids. The CDR3 region has the DNA TGCAGCGTCAGGGAGTCTAATGAAAAACTGTTTTTT. This codes for CSVRESNEKLFF. The variable domain in full, completed from reference TRBV29-1 and TRBJ1-4, reads SAVISQKPSRDICQRGTSLTIQCQVDSQVTMMFWYRQQPGQSLTLIATANQGSEATYESGFVIDKFPISRPNLTFSTLTVSNMSPEDSSIYLCSVRESNEKLFFGSGTQLSVL.

The chain recombines TRBV2 with TRBJ1-4, with 9 bases aligning to TRBD1. Germline V gene data show CDR1 as SNHLY and CDR2 as FYNNEI. The CDR3 runs 14 residues. V dropped 5 bases and J dropped 6; count of bases not matched to a gene: 4. CDR3 loop: CASSSQGADEKLFF. The CDR3 DNA sequence: TGTGCCAGCAGTTCACAGGGGGCGGATGAAAAACTGTTTTTT.

The rearrangement joins TRBV4-2 to TRBJ2-1, with a tentative D call TRBD1 (6 bases). CDR1 and CDR2 (germline): LGHNA, YNFKEQ. The length of the CDR3 is 11 residues. V gave up 3 bases and J gave up 14 bases, with 11 bases separating them. This CDR3 reads CASSQQGLKFF. The CDR3 nucleotides are TGTGCCAGCAGCCAGCAGGGGCTAAAGTTCTTC.

The V gene is TRBV12-3 or TRBV12-4, the J gene TRBJ2-7; D is uncertain. V lost 2 bases, J lost 3 bases, and 14 bases lay in between. This CDR3 has 15 amino acids. The CDR3 region is CASSLQTASYYEQYF. The CDR3 DNA is TGTGCCAGCAGTTTACAAACGGCTTCCTACTACGAGCAGTACTTC.

The chain recombines TRBV28 with TRBJ2-3, with D possibly TRBD1 on 6 matching bases. The V gene lost 10 bases and the J gene lost 4 bases, with 15 bases spanning the gap. Germline lookup yields CDR1 MDHEN and CDR2 SYDVKM. This CDR3 comprises 13 residues. The CDR3 reads CATNIQGPDTQYF. CDR3 sequence (DNA): TGTGCCACCAATATACAGGGTCCAGATACGCAGTATTTT.

The V and J genes are TRBV9 and TRBJ1-1, with D possibly TRBD1 on 5 matching bases. In germline, CDR1 is SGDLS, CDR2 YYNGEE. The ends were cut back, 3 bases at V and 0 bases at J, with 9 bases in the middle. The CDR3 runs 14 residues. The CDR3 region is CASSGGTVNTEAFF. The DNA for the CDR3 is TGTGCCAGCAGCGGGGGGACGGTGAACACTGAAGCTTTCTTT.

This sequence joins TRBV5-6 and TRBJ1-1; D is perhaps TRBD1 (5 bases). This CDR3 spans 15 amino acids. Trimming took off 3 bases at V and 2 bases at J, with 14 bases between the two ends. From germline, CDR1 is SGHDT and CDR2 YYEEEE. CDR3 sequence: CASSSLIQGNTEAFF. The DNA of the CDR3 is TGTGCCAGCAGCTCCCTTATTCAGGGAAACACTGAAGCTTTCTTT.

This clonotype was counted only a few times. This sequence joins TRBV11-3 and TRBJ2-7; D not resolved. The CDR3 loop spans 13 amino acids. Germline V CDR1 and CDR2: SGHNT, YENEEA. V lost 3 bases and J lost 2, with 8 bases in between. The CDR3 bases are TGTGCCAGCAGCTTCGCCGGGCCCTACGAGCAGTACTTC. It yields the protein CASSFAGPYEQYF.

The V gene is TRBV6-1, the J gene TRBJ2-7, with 9 bases that match TRBD1. This CDR3 spans 14 amino acids. Germline V lookup: CDR1 MNHNS, CDR2 SASEGT. V shed 6 bases and J 3 bases; nucleotides not matched to a gene: 6. This CDR3 is CASRFRDRDYEQYF. CDR3 nucleotides: TGTGCCAGCAGATTCCGGGACAGGGACTACGAGCAGTACTTC.

This chain joins TRBV5-1 and TRBJ2-7, with 11 nucleotides matching TRBD1. After removal of 0 bases from V and 3 bases from J, the junction contained 5 bases not matched to a gene. The CDR3 loop spans 16 amino acids. CDR1 is SGHRS and CDR2 is YFSETQ in the germline V gene. CDR3 nucleotide sequence: TGCGCCAGCAGCTTGGACGGGACAGGGGGTGTCTACGAGCAGTACTTC. As protein: CASSLDGTGGVYEQYF.

The V and J genes are TRBV5-6 and TRBJ2-7; 8 bases are shared with TRBD1. The CDR3 spans 14 residues. Germline V gene data show CDR1 as SGHDT and CDR2 as YYEEEE. V was pared by 2 bases and J by 4 bases, with 5 bases of the junction left unmatched. CDR3 sequence (DNA): TGTGCCAGCAGCTTCAGGGGGCCTCCGTACGAGCAGTACTTC. Residues: CASSFRGPPYEQYF.

This clonotype was picked up one time. This CDR3 reads CASSLEVSFTDTQYF. DNA of the CDR3: TGCGCCAGCAGCTTGGAGGTTTCGTTCACAGATACGCAGTATTTT. The chain joins TRBV5-1 to TRBJ2-3; no clear D gene. Trimming cost V 0 bases and J 2 bases, with 10 bases left between them. The germline gives CDR1 SGHRS, CDR2 YFSETQ. The CDR3 contains 15 residues.

This rearrangement joins TRBV7-9 to TRBJ1-4; D remains ambiguous. Trimming removed 0 bases from V and 7 bases from J, with 9 bases in between. Per germline, CDR1 SEHNR and CDR2 FQNEAQ (reference sequence). CDR3 length equals 14 residues. CDR3 sequence (DNA): TGTGCCAGCAGCTTAGCGTCCAGCCTTGAAAAACTGTTTTTT. Protein sequence: CASSLASSLEKLFF.

The chain joins TRBV28 to TRBJ2-7; 9 nucleotides agree with TRBD2. This CDR3 has 16 amino acids. The V and J ends lost 6 bases and 4 bases, in that order; junction bases with no gene match: 13. Germline loops: CDR1 MDHEN, CDR2 SYDVKM. In DNA form, the CDR3 reads TGTGCCAGCAGCCATGCGGGAGCGGGAGGTCGGTACGAGCAGTACTTC. Its protein product is CASSHAGAGGRYEQYF.